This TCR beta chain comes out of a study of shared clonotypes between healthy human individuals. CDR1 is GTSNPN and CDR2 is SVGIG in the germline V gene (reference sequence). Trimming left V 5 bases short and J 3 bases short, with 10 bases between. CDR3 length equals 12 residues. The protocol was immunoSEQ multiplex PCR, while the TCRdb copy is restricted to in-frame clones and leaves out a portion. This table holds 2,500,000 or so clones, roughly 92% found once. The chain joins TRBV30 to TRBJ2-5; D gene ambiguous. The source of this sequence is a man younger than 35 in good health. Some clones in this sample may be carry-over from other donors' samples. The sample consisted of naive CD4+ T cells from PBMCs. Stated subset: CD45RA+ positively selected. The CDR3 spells CAWSFSEETQYF. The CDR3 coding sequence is TGTGCCTGGTCTTTCTCCGAAGAGACCCAGTACTTC.